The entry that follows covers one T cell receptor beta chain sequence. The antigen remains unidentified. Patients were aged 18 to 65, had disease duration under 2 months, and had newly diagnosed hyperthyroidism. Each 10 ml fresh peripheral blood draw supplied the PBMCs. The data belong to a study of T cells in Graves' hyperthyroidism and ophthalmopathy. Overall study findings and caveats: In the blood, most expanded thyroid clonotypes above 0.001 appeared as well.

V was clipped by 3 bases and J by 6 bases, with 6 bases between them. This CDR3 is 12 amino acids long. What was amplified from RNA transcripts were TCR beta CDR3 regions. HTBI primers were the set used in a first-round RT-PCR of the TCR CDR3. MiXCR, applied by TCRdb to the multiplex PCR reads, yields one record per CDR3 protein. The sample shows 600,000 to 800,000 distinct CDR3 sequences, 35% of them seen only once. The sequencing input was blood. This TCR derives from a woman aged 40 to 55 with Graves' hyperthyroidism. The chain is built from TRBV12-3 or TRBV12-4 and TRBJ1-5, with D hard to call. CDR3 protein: CASSFFGQPQHF. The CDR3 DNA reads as TGTGCCAGCAGTTTCTTTGGTCAGCCCCAGCATTTT.